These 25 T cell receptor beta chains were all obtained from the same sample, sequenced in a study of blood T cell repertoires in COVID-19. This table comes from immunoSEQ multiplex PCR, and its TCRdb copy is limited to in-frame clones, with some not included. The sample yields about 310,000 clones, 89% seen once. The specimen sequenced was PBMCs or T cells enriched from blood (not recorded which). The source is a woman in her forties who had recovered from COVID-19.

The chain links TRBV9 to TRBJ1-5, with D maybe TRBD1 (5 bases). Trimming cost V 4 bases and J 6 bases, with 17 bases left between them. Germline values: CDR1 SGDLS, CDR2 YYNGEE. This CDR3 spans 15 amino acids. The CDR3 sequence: CASSLGGVAGQPQHF. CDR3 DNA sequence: TGTGCCAGCAGCTTGGGGGGGGTAGCGGGTCAGCCCCAGCATTTT.

The CDR3 loop is CASSPREASGRNEQYF. CDR3 coding DNA: TGTGCCAGCAGCCCGCGAGAAGCCAGCGGGAGGAACGAGCAGTACTTC. The genes are TRBV11-3 and TRBJ2-7; 9 bases agree with TRBD2. The germline V gene encodes CDR1 SGHNT and CDR2 YENEEA. The CDR3 length is 16 residues. V lost 5 bases and J lost 5; bases outside the gene matches: 13.

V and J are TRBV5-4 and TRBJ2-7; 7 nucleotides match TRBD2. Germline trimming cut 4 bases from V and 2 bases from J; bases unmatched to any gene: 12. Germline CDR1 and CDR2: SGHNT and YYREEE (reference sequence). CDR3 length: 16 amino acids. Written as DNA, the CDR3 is TGTGCCAGCAGCCTCCCTAGGGCTAGCGGTACCTACGAGCAGTACTTC. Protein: CASSLPRASGTYEQYF.

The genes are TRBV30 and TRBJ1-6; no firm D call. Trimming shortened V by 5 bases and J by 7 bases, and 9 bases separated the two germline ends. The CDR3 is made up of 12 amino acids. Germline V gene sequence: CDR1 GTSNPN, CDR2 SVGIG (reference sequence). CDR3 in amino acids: CAWDMRNSPLHF. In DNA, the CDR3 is TGTGCCTGGGACATGAGGAATTCACCCCTCCACTTT.

Written as DNA, the CDR3 is TGTGCCTGGAGCGAACAGGGAGTCAATGGCTACACCTTC. Translated, it gives CAWSEQGVNGYTF. The J gene is TRBJ1-2, the V gene TRBV30; D is possibly TRBD1 (6 bases). V lost 3 bases, J lost 6 bases, and 14 bases lay in between. This CDR3 is 13 amino acids long. CDR1 and CDR2 from the germline V gene are GTSNPN and SVGIG (reference sequence).

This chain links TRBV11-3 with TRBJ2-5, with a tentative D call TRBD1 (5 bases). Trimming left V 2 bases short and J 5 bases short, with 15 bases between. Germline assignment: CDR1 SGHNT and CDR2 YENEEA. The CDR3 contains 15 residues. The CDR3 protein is CASSLWAGKGETQYF. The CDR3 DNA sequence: TGTGCCAGCAGCTTATGGGCAGGGAAAGGGGAGACCCAGTACTTC.

In nucleotides, the CDR3 is TGTGCCAGCAGCTTGGTGGGGTCCGGGACAGTAAACAATGAGCAGTTCTTC. Translation: CASSLVGSGTVNNEQFF. This chain connects TRBV11-3 to TRBJ2-1, with 7 positions matching TRBD1. V was clipped by 3 bases and J by 5 bases; unmatched bases: 13. The CDR3 runs to 17 residues. Germline CDR1 is SGHNT and CDR2 is YENEEA.

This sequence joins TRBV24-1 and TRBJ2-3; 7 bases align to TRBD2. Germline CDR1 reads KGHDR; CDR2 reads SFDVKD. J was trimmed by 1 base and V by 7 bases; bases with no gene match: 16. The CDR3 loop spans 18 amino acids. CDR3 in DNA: TGTGCCACCAGCGGATCCGGCGGGGGACCCGCGGGCACAGATACGCAGTATTTT. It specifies CATSGSGGGPAGTDTQYF.

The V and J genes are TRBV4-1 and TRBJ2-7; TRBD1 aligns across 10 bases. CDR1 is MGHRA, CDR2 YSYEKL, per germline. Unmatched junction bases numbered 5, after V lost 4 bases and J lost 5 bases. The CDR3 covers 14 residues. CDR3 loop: CASSLRTGGNEQYF. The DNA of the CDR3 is TGCGCCAGCAGCCTACGGACAGGGGGTAACGAGCAGTACTTC.

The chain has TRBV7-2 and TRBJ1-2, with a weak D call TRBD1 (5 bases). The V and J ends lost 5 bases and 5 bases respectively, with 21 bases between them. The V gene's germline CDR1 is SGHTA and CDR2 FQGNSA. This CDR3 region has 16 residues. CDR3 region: CASSRGRGSGLYGYTF. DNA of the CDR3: TGTGCCAGCAGCCGGGGCCGGGGTTCGGGACTATATGGCTACACCTTC.

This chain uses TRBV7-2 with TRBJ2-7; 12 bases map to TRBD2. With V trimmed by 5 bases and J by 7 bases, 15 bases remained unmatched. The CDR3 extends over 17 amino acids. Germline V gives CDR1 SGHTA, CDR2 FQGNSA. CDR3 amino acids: CASSPKGLAGGVGEQYF. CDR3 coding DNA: TGTGCCAGCAGCCCGAAGGGTCTAGCGGGAGGGGTCGGGGAGCAGTACTTC.

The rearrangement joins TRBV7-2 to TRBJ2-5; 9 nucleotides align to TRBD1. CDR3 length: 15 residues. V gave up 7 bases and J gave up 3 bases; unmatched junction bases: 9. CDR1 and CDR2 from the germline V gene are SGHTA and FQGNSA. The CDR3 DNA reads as TGTGCCAGCAAACCACAGGGGGCTAGGAAAGAGACCCAGTACTTC. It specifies CASKPQGARKETQYF.

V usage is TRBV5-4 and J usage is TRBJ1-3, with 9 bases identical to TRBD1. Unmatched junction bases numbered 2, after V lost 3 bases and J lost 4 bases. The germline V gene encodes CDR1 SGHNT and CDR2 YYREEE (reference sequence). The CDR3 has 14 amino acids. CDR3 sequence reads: CASSSGQGGNTIYF. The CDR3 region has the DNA TGTGCCAGCAGCTCGGGACAGGGAGGAAACACCATATATTTT.

The CDR3 is CAWIVQRGGLDTQYF. CDR3 DNA: TGTGCCTGGATTGTCCAGCGGGGGGGCCTAGATACGCAGTATTTT. The chain employs TRBV30 and TRBJ2-3; 10 bases match TRBD2. This CDR3 has 15 residues. V lost 4 bases, J lost 5 bases, and 9 bases stayed unmatched. Looked up from germline, CDR1 is GTSNPN and CDR2 is SVGIG (reference sequence).

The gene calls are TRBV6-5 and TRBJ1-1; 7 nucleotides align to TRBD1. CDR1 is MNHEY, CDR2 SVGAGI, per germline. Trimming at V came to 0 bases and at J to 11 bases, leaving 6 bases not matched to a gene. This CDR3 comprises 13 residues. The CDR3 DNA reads TGTGCCAGCAGTTACTCGGAAACAGGGGATGCTTTCTTT. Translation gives CASSYSETGDAFF.

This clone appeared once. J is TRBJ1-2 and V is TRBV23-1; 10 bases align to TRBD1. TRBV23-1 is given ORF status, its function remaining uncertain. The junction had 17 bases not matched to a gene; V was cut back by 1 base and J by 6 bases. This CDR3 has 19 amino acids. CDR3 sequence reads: CASSQLPLGRDRGNHGYTF. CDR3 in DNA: TGCGCCAGCAGTCAATTACCTCTCGGTAGGGACAGGGGAAATCATGGCTACACCTTC.

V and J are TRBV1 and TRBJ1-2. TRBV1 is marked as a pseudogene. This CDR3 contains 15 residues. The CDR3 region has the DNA TGCACCAGCAGCCAAGATGGACTTGATCCGAGGGGCTACACCTTC. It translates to CTSSQDGLDPRGYTF.

The CDR3 DNA follows: TGTGCCAGCAGTCGGACAGGCGGACTGCGAGCTTTCTTT. Protein product: CASSRTGGLRAFF. The V call is TRBV12-3 or TRBV12-4, the J call TRBJ1-1, with 7 nucleotides matching TRBD1. The CDR3 length is 13 residues. V lost 5 bases, J lost 10 bases, and 10 bases stayed unmatched.

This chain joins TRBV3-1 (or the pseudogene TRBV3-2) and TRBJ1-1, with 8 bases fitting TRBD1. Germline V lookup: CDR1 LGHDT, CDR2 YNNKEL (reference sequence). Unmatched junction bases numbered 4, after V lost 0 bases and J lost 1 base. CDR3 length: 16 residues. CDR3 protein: CASSQEGQGSNTEAFF. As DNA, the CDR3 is TGTGCCAGCAGCCAAGAAGGACAGGGTTCGAACACTGAAGCTTTCTTT.

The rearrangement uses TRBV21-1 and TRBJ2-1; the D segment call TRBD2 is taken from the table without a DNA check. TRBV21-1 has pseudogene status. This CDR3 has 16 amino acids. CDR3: CASSLPEGSGHPEQFF. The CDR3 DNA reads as TGTGCCAGCAGCCTCCCCGAGGGCAGCGGGCATCCTGAGCAGTTCTTC.

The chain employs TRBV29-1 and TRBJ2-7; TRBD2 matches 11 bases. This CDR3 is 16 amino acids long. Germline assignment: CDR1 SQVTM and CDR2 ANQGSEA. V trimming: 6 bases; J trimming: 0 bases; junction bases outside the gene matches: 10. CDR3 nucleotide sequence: TGCAGCGTCTCCGGGACTAGCGGAGCCCTCTCCTACGAGCAGTACTTC. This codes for CSVSGTSGALSYEQYF.

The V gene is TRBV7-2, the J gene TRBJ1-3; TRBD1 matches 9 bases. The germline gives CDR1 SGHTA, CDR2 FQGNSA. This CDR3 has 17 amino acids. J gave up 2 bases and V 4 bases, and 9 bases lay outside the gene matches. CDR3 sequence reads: CASSSQGTGRAGNTIYF. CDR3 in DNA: TGTGCCAGCAGCTCCCAAGGGACAGGGAGAGCTGGAAACACCATATATTTT.

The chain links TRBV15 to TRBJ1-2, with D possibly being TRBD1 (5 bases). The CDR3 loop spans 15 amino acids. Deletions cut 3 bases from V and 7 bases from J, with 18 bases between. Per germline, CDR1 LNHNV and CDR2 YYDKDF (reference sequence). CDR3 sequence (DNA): TGTGCCACCAGCAGGGGGCTTACCGCCCGGAGTGGCTACACCTTC. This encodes CATSRGLTARSGYTF.

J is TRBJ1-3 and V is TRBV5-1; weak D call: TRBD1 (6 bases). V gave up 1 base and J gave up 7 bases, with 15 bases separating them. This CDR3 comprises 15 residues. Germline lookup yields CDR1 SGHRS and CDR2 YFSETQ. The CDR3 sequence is CASSLSGAKGNTIYF. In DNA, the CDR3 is TGCGCCAGCAGCTTGTCAGGGGCTAAAGGGAACACCATATATTTT.

DNA for the CDR3: TGTGCCAGCAGCTACAACAGGTACCAAGAGACCCAGTACTTC. Amino acids: CASSYNRYQETQYF. The chain is built from TRBV7-9 and TRBJ2-5, with a possible D match to TRBD1 (5 bases). This CDR3 comprises 14 residues. Per the germline V gene, CDR1 is SEHNR and CDR2 is FQNEAQ (reference sequence). Between the trimmed V and J ends, which lost 4 bases and 0 bases, there was a span of 9 bases.